This T cell receptor beta chain was recorded in a study of OX40 agonist ivuxolimab in advanced cancers. Overall study: Each dose-escalation patient presented with hepatocellular carcinoma, melanoma, renal cell or head and neck cancer.

On cycle 4 day 1 and cycle 7 day 1, as well as at baseline, blood was sampled. Regarding this clone: No antigen is known for it.

TCRdb keeps only in-frame clones here, not all; method: immunoSEQ multiplex PCR. The table includes 60,000 to 80,000 clones, 80% to 90% detected once. Germline V gene data show CDR1 as MNHEY and CDR2 as SVGAGI. There are 13 residues in the CDR3. Trimming left V 4 bases short and J 2 bases short, with 5 bases between. Study-wide findings and caveats: More expanded clones were seen, on average, in CD8+ T cells than in CD4+.

The source was CD4+ or CD8+ T cells sorted from blood, collected in a trial of the OX40 agonist ivuxolimab. This receptor was taken from an adult with an advanced solid tumor such as melanoma, head and neck, liver or kidney cancer. This rearrangement joins TRBV6-5 to TRBJ2-2; no reliable D call. Written as DNA, the CDR3 is TGTGCCAGCAGTTCGCTAAACACCGGGGAGCTGTTTTTT. This translates into CASSSLNTGELFF.